Listed below are T cell receptor beta chains from one sample, sequenced in a study of cytomegalovirus exposure and HLA in healthy donors. Sequenced by immunoSEQ multiplex PCR; TCRdb stores in-frame clones only, minus some. The repertoire consists of more than 150,000 clones, with approximately 84% occurring once and the leading ten covering over 0.2%. The specimen sequenced was PBMCs. The source is a girl less than two years old in good health and CMV-seronegative. Each CDR3 is given with its conserved first and last residue. The order of the fields is V gene, J gene, CDR3 protein.

TRBV4-1	TRBJ1-1	CASSQDQRGGNTEAFF
TRBV30	TRBJ2-1	CAWKRGPSSYNEQFF
TRBV30	TRBJ1-5	CAWATGQRNQPQHF
TRBV29-1	TRBJ1-3	CSVRRAPGNTIYF
TRBV10-3	TRBJ2-7	CAISAGEYEQYF
TRBV6-5	TRBJ2-7	CASSYSGTLYEQYF
TRBV5-1	TRBJ2-2	CASSPSVAGELFF
TRBV27	TRBJ1-5	CASSLYVGGGQPQHF
TRBV2	TRBJ2-5	CASSVAIETQYF
TRBV29-1	TRBJ2-7	CSVWGQGGEQYF
TRBV7-7	TRBJ2-2	CASSFTSGGTGELFF
TRBV5-1	TRBJ2-1	CASSLGQGSYNEQFF
TRBV19	TRBJ2-3	CASSIWRESTDTQYF
TRBV4-3	TRBJ1-4	CASSPSERPYEKLFF
TRBV10-3	TRBJ1-2	CAITDRSNYGYTF
TRBV19	TRBJ2-3	CASSMGLATGGADTQYF
TRBV5-1	TRBJ2-3	CASSLWTSGTDTQYF
TRBV13	TRBJ2-1	CASSRTTGYYNEQFF
TRBV2	TRBJ2-7	CASTLFYEQYF
TRBV15	TRBJ1-6	CATSGQGSYNSPLHF
TRBV5-1	TRBJ2-2	CASSLPGVNTGELFF
TRBV15	TRBJ1-1	CATSTTGGHNTEAFF
TRBV27	TRBJ1-4	CASSHSGRIEKLFF
TRBV7-9	TRBJ1-2	CASSFQPGHNYGYTF
TRBV2	TRBJ2-1	CASSEGRGYEQFF
TRBV5-6	-	CASSFSVWRTASYEQYF
TRBV29-1	TRBJ2-5	CSVVPSGGYQETQYF
TRBV2	TRBJ2-2	CASTRTGLNGELFF
TRBV9	TRBJ2-6	CASSVGHSGANVLTF
TRBV7-2	TRBJ2-5	CASSLGFTSRGAKETQYF
TRBV2	-	CASGSGLSEQYF
TRBV14	TRBJ1-6	CASSQAFRGSGSPLHF
TRBV7-9	TRBJ1-2	CASSFITAQANYGYTF
TRBV5-1	TRBJ1-2	CASRGAGGFGQCGYTF
TRBV7-8	TRBJ2-1	CASSPHPSRGRKNEQFF
TRBV18	TRBJ1-2	CASSPRFGQEGAQLFYGYTF
TRBV6-6	TRBJ2-3	CASSTSRAQYF
TRBV11-2	TRBJ2-3	CASSLARGGTYTQYF
TRBV5-1	TRBJ2-3	CASSSVTGGGNTQYF
TRBV6-1	TRBJ1-6	CASSEVAIIPTYNSPLHF
TRBV13	TRBJ1-2	CASSFPNPFQGAPWGSGYTF
TRBV5-6	TRBJ1-3	CASSRLTGAGNTIYF